This T cell receptor (beta chain) was retrieved from a study of shared clonotypes between healthy human individuals. Study at large: Donor composition was a couple of women and three men, aged 18 to 49.

The CDR3 is 17 amino acids. Deletions cut 5 bases from V and 5 bases from J, with 24 bases between. The V gene's germline CDR1 is LNHDA and CDR2 SQIVND (reference sequence). Findings of the study overall: Clonotype sharing among donors likely depends on sequencing depth. Clonotype sharing across several donors was observed for about 5.5% of naive CD4 clonotypes.

Running of the assay took place at deep level. Sequencing was performed with immunoSEQ multiplex PCR; in TCRdb, only in-frame clones are kept and a portion is missing. This table holds about 1 million clones, roughly 80% found once. About this clone itself: Its antigen remains unknown.

Sequenced input: memory CD4+ T cells sorted from blood. Subset meaning: CD45RA-negative fraction. The sequence came from a young man in good health. The chain employs TRBV19 and TRBJ1-1; a possible D gene is TRBD1 (5 bases). Here the CDR3 reads CASSAQKGRRDGTEAFF. The CDR3 DNA reads as TGTGCCAGTAGTGCGCAAAAAGGGCGGCGGGACGGAACTGAAGCTTTCTTT. The whole variable domain, remainder taken from reference TRBV19 and TRBJ1-1, is DGGITQSPKYLFRKEGQNVTLSCEQNLNHDAMYWYRQDPGQGLRLIYYSQIVNDFQKGDIAEGYSVSREKKESFPLTVTSAQKNPTAFYLCASSAQKGRRDGTEAFFGQGTRLTVV.